This T cell receptor (beta chain) stems from a study of blood T cell repertoires in COVID-19. At the level of the study: Sites in the United States, Italy and Spain provided acute and convalescent COVID-19 samples. In each case, the material was cDNA or gDNA derived from T cells, B-cell-depleted T cells, or PBMCs.

In the source study's methods: Reference gene primers were amplified, and this amplification served to estimate nucleated cell counts. Sequenced by immunoSEQ multiplex PCR; TCRdb stores in-frame clones only, minus some. V and J calls and clone size come straight from that table; D and trimming were deduced from the DNA. Of over 5,500 clones in the sample, 60% to 80% were seen once. This CDR3 is built from 13 residues. The source is a man between 60 and 75 years old with acute or convalescent COVID-19. The sample consisted of peripheral blood. The chain combines TRBV21-1 with TRBJ1-4. TRBV21-1 represents a pseudogene. CDR3 amino acids: CASTGPGNEKLFF. The CDR3 DNA is TGTGCCAGTACTGGACCGGGGAATGAAAAACTGTTTTTT.